The 9 T cell receptor beta chains below all came from one sample that was sequenced in a study of vaccination effects on CD4 cells after COVID-19. The method was immunoSEQ multiplex PCR; TCRdb's version includes in-frame clones alone and lacks a portion of them. The table lists around 32,000 clones, more than 55% of them singletons. CD4+ T cells specific for antigen were expanded with viral peptide pools by the ViraFEST assay before sequencing. Scientists isolated CD4+ T cells after an approximately 10-day culture period ended. Participants were vaccinated with two doses of either the BNT162b2 or mRNA-1273 vaccine. Their antigens remain unidentified. The sample was CD4+ T cells from PBMCs cultured with SARS-CoV-2 spike peptides, taken after COVID-19 vaccination. These receptors were taken from a human donor who received a COVID-19 vaccine.

The chain has TRBV5-1 and TRBJ1-2, with D uncertain. Looked up from germline, CDR1 is SGHRS and CDR2 is YFSETQ. Trimming took 0 bases from V and 1 from J, leaving 7 bases between them. This CDR3 has 14 residues. The CDR3 DNA reads TGCGCCAGCAGCTTGGACGGTCTTAACTATGGCTACACCTTC. It codes for CASSLDGLNYGYTF.

The genes are TRBV13 and TRBJ2-3; D might be TRBD1 (6 bases). V lost 8 bases and J 2 bases, leaving 17 bases between the germline ends. CDR1 is PRHDT and CDR2 is FYEKMQ in the germline V gene (reference sequence). The CDR3 contains 15 residues. CDR3 sequence (DNA): TGTGCCAGCCGAGACCTAGGACAGAACACAGATACGCAGTATTTT. Its translation: CASRDLGQNTDTQYF. The full variable domain, with the rest looked up from reference TRBV13 and TRBJ2-3, is AAGVIQSPRHLIKEKRETATLKCYPIPRHDTVYWYQQGPGQDPQFLISFYEKMQSDKGSIPDRFSAQQFSDYHSELNMSSLELGDSALYFCASRDLGQNTDTQYFGPGTRLTVL.

This chain links TRBV15 with TRBJ2-3; 8 bases are a match to TRBD1. J was trimmed by 6 bases and V by 0 bases; bases with no gene match: 11. Germline V CDR1 and CDR2: LNHNV, YYDKDF (reference sequence). This CDR3 contains 17 residues. Here the CDR3 DNA reads TGTGCCACCAGCAGAGAGGTTGGACACTGGGACAGGGATACGCAGTATTTT. The encoded protein is CATSREVGHWDRDTQYF.

Concerning this clone itself: One end of the junction does not line up with germline, which may come from a read error. The rearrangement joins TRBV6-6 to TRBJ1-6; TRBD1 agrees at 9 bases. Germline values: CDR1 MNHNY, CDR2 SVGAGI (reference sequence). This CDR3 has 15 residues. CDR3 region: CASTYGDRGNSPLHF. CDR3 coding DNA: TGTGCCAGCACTTACGGAGACAGGGGGAATTCACCCCTCCACTTT.

The chain uses TRBV5-1 and TRBJ2-5, with 7 bases aligning to TRBD2. There are 13 residues in the CDR3. J lost 5 bases, V lost 4 bases, and 5 bases had no gene match. Germline V gives CDR1 SGHRS, CDR2 YFSETQ. The chain's CDR3 is CASSTGLRETQYF. Here the CDR3 DNA reads TGCGCCAGCAGCACGGGACTACGGGAGACCCAGTACTTC.

This clone was detected only a few times. The chain links TRBV7-9 to TRBJ1-6; D ambiguous. The V end was cut by 1 base, the J end by 4 bases, with 5 bases between. Germline CDR1 SEHNR, CDR2 FQNEAQ (reference sequence). The CDR3 runs 14 residues. DNA for the CDR3: TGTGCCAGCAGCTTAGAACAGTATAATTCACCCCTCCACTTT. It codes for CASSLEQYNSPLHF.

This sequence joins TRBV3-1 (or the pseudogene TRBV3-2) and TRBJ2-7; TRBD1 agrees at 10 bases. The CDR3 covers 15 residues. Germline-derived CDR1 and CDR2 are LGHDT and YNNKEL (reference sequence). J gave up 2 bases and V 1 base, and 2 bases lay outside the gene matches. CDR3 nucleotides: TGTGCCAGCAGCCAAGGGGACAGGGGCGCCTACGAGCAGTACTTC. Its protein product is CASSQGDRGAYEQYF.

This clone was observed once. The V and J genes are TRBV25-1 and TRBJ2-1; D is ambiguous. This CDR3 is 14 amino acids long. Germline-derived CDR1 and CDR2 are MGHDK and SYGVNS. The V end was cut by 1 base, the J end by 7 bases, with 11 bases between. CDR3 DNA: TGTGCCAGCAGTGAATGGGGTAACTCAAATGAGCAGTTCTTC. Its protein product is CASSEWGNSNEQFF.

The chain uses TRBV11-2 and TRBJ2-7; 7 bases are a match to TRBD1. J gave up 5 bases and V 4 bases, and 11 bases lay outside the gene matches. This CDR3 comprises 15 residues. The germline gives CDR1 SGHAT, CDR2 FQNNGV. DNA for the CDR3: TGTGCCAGCAGCTCTTACAGGGGACGAGTTAACGAGCAGTACTTC. Protein product: CASSSYRGRVNEQYF.